Detailed here is one T cell receptor (beta chain). The conserved closing phenylalanine or tryptophan is absent in this CDR3, likely reflecting a read error. Bulk TCR library preparation followed previously described methods with listed TCR primers. TCRdb used MiXCR to reprocess the PCR reads, holding one entry per CDR3 protein. The repertoire holds under 650,000 distinct CDR3 sequences, with nearly 20% as singletons. V shed 3 bases and J 2 bases; nucleotides not matched to a gene: 10. CDR3 length: 16 residues. Germline V gene sequence: CDR1 LGHNA, CDR2 YNFKEQ. These data are taken from a study of molecular identifiers for immune sequencing clone quantification.

Specimen: naive CD8+ T cells from blood, with Jurkat cell RNA spiked in. The subset denotes: FACS-sorted CD8+CD4-CCR7+CD45RA+ naive T cells. The chain uses TRBV4-2 and TRBJ2-7; 7 positions agree with TRBD2. The sequence came from a human donor in good health. Some libraries in this study had Jurkat cell RNA spiked in. CDR3 nucleotides: TGTGCCAGCAGCCAGGAAGGACTAGACACGACCTACGAGCAGTACTCC. Its protein product is CASSQEGLDTTYEQYS.